This passage covers 28 T cell receptor beta chains from one sample sequenced in a study of T cell changes during pregnancy in multiple sclerosis. Clones were read by immunoSEQ multiplex PCR, and TCRdb kept only the in-frame ones, dropping some. The sample includes about 59,000 clones, more than 85% of them seen just once. The source material was peripheral blood, sampled before pregnancy. Every receptor here comes from a female donor with multiple sclerosis, enrolled in a pregnancy study.

This chain uses TRBV5-4 with TRBJ1-1; 7 bases map to TRBD1. The CDR3 runs 14 residues. The V gene end was trimmed by 4 bases and the J gene end by 7 bases; junction bases not matched to a gene: 10. In germline, CDR1 is SGHNT, CDR2 YYREEE (reference sequence). DNA of the CDR3: TGTGCCAGCAGCCAACAGACAGGGCTAATTGAAGCTTTCTTT. It is translated as CASSQQTGLIEAFF.

The V and J genes are TRBV25-1 and TRBJ2-3, with TRBD2 matching 8 bases. V was clipped by 9 bases and J by 5 bases; unmatched bases: 10. The CDR3 has 14 residues. Germline-derived CDR1 and CDR2 are MGHDK and SYGVNS. The CDR3 is CASQNGGAGDTQYF. CDR3 DNA sequence: TGTGCCAGTCAGAACGGGGGGGCCGGAGATACGCAGTATTTT. The complete variable domain, with remaining parts taken from reference TRBV25-1 and TRBJ2-3, reads EADIYQTPRYLVIGTGKKITLECSQTMGHDKMYWYQQDPGMELHLIHYSYGVNSTEKGDLSSESTVSRIRTEHFPLTLESARPSHTSQYLCASQNGGAGDTQYFGPGTRLTVL.

V usage is TRBV2 and J usage is TRBJ1-5; no clear D. This CDR3 is 11 amino acids long. Germline V gene data show CDR1 as SNHLY and CDR2 as FYNNEI. V was clipped by 2 bases and J by 11 bases, with 7 bases between them. The CDR3 loop is CASSERAAQHF. The CDR3 nucleotides read TGTGCCAGCAGTGAACGTGCAGCCCAGCATTTT. Variable domain in full (rest from reference TRBV2 and TRBJ1-5): EPEVTQTPSHQVTQMGQEVILRCVPISNHLYFYWYRQILGQKVEFLVSFYNNEISEKSEIFDDQFSVERPDGSNFTLKIRSTKLEDSAMYFCASSERAAQHFGDGTRLSIL.

This rearrangement joins TRBV25-1 to TRBJ2-3, with TRBD1 identical over 8 bases. The CDR3 totals 15 residues. With V trimmed by 3 bases and J by 4 bases, 6 bases remained unmatched. The germline V gene has CDR1 MGHDK and CDR2 SYGVNS. The CDR3: CASSDQRQGPDTQYF. In DNA, the CDR3 is TGTGCCAGCAGTGATCAGAGACAGGGGCCAGATACGCAGTATTTT.

The gene calls are TRBV2 and TRBJ1-5, with a weak D call TRBD1 (5 bases). Per the germline V gene, CDR1 is SNHLY and CDR2 is FYNNEI. V lost 7 bases and J 5 bases, leaving 12 bases between the germline ends. The CDR3 loop spans 13 amino acids. CDR3 in DNA: TGTGCCAGCAATTGGGGGGAAGATCAGCCCCAGCATTTT. It translates to CASNWGEDQPQHF.

The chain is built from TRBV6-5 and TRBJ1-2; the D gene is possibly TRBD1 (5 bases). In germline, CDR1 is MNHEY, CDR2 SVGAGI. The CDR3 extends over 15 amino acids. The V end lost 0 bases, the J end lost 8 bases, and 16 bases lay between the germline ends. CDR3 residues: CASSYSRGWGRGYTF. The CDR3 nucleotides read TGTGCCAGCAGTTACTCGAGAGGCTGGGGCCGGGGCTACACCTTC.

The chain recombines TRBV2 with TRBJ1-2, with unresolved D. The CDR3 is 16 amino acids. Trimming removed 3 bases from V and 5 bases from J, with 19 bases in between. Germline CDR1 is SNHLY and CDR2 is FYNNEI. CDR3 bases: TGTGCCAGCAGTGAGGAGGGTTCCCTCCGGGGTTATGGCTACACCTTC. This encodes CASSEEGSLRGYGYTF. Full variable domain (remainder filled in from reference TRBV2 and TRBJ1-2): EPEVTQTPSHQVTQMGQEVILRCVPISNHLYFYWYRQILGQKVEFLVSFYNNEISEKSEIFDDQFSVERPDGSNFTLKIRSTKLEDSAMYFCASSEEGSLRGYGYTFGSGTRLTVV.

The chain recombines TRBV27 with TRBJ2-1; 11 bases line up with TRBD2. With 6 bases clipped from V and 5 bases from J, the junction kept 6 bases outside the gene matches. CDR3 length equals 15 residues. Germline V gene sequence: CDR1 MNHEY, CDR2 SMNVEV (reference sequence). The CDR3 loop is CASRVAGGLDNEQFF. The DNA of the CDR3 is TGTGCCAGCAGGGTAGCGGGGGGGCTGGACAATGAGCAGTTCTTC.

The genes are TRBV4-3 and TRBJ2-2, with 12 nucleotides matching TRBD2. Trimming cost V 4 bases and J 2 bases; bases outside gene matches: 5. CDR3 length: 17 amino acids. CDR1 LGHNA and CDR2 YSLEER come from the germline V gene. The CDR3 coding sequence is TGCGCCAGCAGCCGGGAACTAGCGGGGGGTAACACCGGGGAGCTGTTTTTT. Translation gives CASSRELAGGNTGELFF.

This chain joins TRBV9 and TRBJ1-1, with D maybe TRBD1 (5 bases). Trimming removed 0 bases from V and 0 bases from J, with 12 bases in between. Germline lookup yields CDR1 SGDLS and CDR2 YYNGEE. The CDR3 totals 16 residues. The CDR3 DNA is TGTGCCAGCAGCGTAGGTGCAGGGTGGATGAACACTGAAGCTTTCTTT. Protein sequence: CASSVGAGWMNTEAFF.

Concerning this clone: A read error may account for a junction end that differs from germline. In DNA form, the CDR3 reads TGTGCCAGCAGTGTAGAAGGGGGCGCATACTACGAGCAGTACTTC. This codes for CASSVEGGAYYEQYF. V is TRBV9 and J is TRBJ2-7; 7 bases fit TRBD1. Germline V lookup: CDR1 SGDLS, CDR2 YYNGEE. The CDR3 spans 15 residues.

V gene TRBV7-2 combines with J gene TRBJ2-7, with a possible D match to TRBD2 (5 bases). Germline V CDR1 and CDR2: SGHTA, FQGNSA. With 1 base removed from V and 6 bases from J, the gap between germline ends came to 13 bases. The CDR3 consists of 14 residues. CDR3 DNA: TGTGCCAGCAGCTTAGGACGGGGTCGCCTCGAGCAGTACTTC. Translating gives CASSLGRGRLEQYF.

The J gene is TRBJ2-7, the V gene TRBV4-1; 11 bases are shared with TRBD1. The CDR3 is made up of 16 amino acids. After removal of 1 base from V and 2 bases from J, the junction contained 4 bases not matched to a gene. Germline V lookup: CDR1 MGHRA, CDR2 YSYEKL. CDR3 sequence (DNA): TGCGCCAGCAGCCAAGCGGGACAGGGGGTTCCCTACGAGCAGTACTTC. Its translation: CASSQAGQGVPYEQYF.

V and J are TRBV4-3 and TRBJ2-1; 7 bases are a match to TRBD2. Trimming removed 4 bases from V and 4 bases from J; junction bases left unmatched: 10. CDR1 and CDR2 (germline): LGHNA, YSLEER. The CDR3 totals 16 residues. The CDR3 protein is CASSRGGAGFYNEQFF. The CDR3 nucleotides are TGCGCCAGCAGCCGTGGGGGAGCGGGGTTTTACAATGAGCAGTTCTTC.

The rearrangement joins TRBV2 to TRBJ1-2; TRBD1 matches at 7 bases. Germline assignment: CDR1 SNHLY and CDR2 FYNNEI. This CDR3 has 18 amino acids. Trimming took 6 bases from V and 6 from J; bases not matched to a gene: 22. DNA for the CDR3: TGTGCCAGCAGCGGAAGGGTGGGACAGCAGAACGTGAGGGATGGCTACACCTTC. Its translation: CASSGRVGQQNVRDGYTF. The whole variable domain, filled in from reference TRBV2 and TRBJ1-2, reads EPEVTQTPSHQVTQMGQEVILRCVPISNHLYFYWYRQILGQKVEFLVSFYNNEISEKSEIFDDQFSVERPDGSNFTLKIRSTKLEDSAMYFCASSGRVGQQNVRDGYTFGSGTRLTVV.

The chain has TRBV30 and TRBJ2-7; tentative D call: TRBD2 (6 bases). The germline V gene has CDR1 GTSNPN and CDR2 SVGIG (reference sequence). V was clipped by 1 base and J by 6 bases, with 13 bases between them. This CDR3 is 13 amino acids long. CDR3 DNA: TGTGCCTGGAGTGGGGGACTTACCGGCGAGCAGTACTTC. It yields the protein CAWSGGLTGEQYF. Supplemented by reference TRBV30 and TRBJ2-7, the full variable domain reads SQTIHQWPATLVQPVGSPLSLECTVEGTSNPNLYWYRQAAGRGLQLLFYSVGIGQISSEVPQNLSASRPQDRQFILSSKKLLLSDSGFYLCAWSGGLTGEQYFGPGTRLTVT.

The chain employs TRBV29-1 and TRBJ1-2, with 8 bases matching TRBD1. With V trimmed by 0 bases and J by 8 bases, 11 bases remained unmatched. CDR3 length: 15 amino acids. Germline V gene sequence: CDR1 SQVTM, CDR2 ANQGSEA. This CDR3 is CSVEDLGQGIRGYTF. In DNA form, the CDR3 reads TGCAGCGTTGAAGATCTAGGACAGGGTATACGGGGCTACACCTTC.

The chain joins TRBV11-3 to TRBJ2-1, with 12 bases matching TRBD2. The CDR3 is 18 residues long. Germline V lookup: CDR1 SGHNT, CDR2 YENEEA. The J segment lost 4 bases and the V segment lost 4 bases, leaving 11 bases of the junction unmatched. The CDR3 sequence is CASSSLAGGPLEYNEQFF. CDR3 sequence (DNA): TGTGCCAGCAGCTCACTAGCGGGGGGACCTTTGGAGTACAATGAGCAGTTCTTC.

The chain combines TRBV4-2 with TRBJ1-5; a possible D gene is TRBD1 (5 bases). Germline V gene data show CDR1 as LGHNA and CDR2 as YNFKEQ. The CDR3 contains 16 residues. V was pared by 0 bases and J by 5 bases, with 14 bases between. CDR3 bases: TGTGCCAGCAGCCAAGATCGCAGCAGGGATTATCAGCCCCAGCATTTT. It translates to CASSQDRSRDYQPQHF.

The V and J genes are TRBV19 and TRBJ1-2; the match to TRBD1 covers 7 bases. Germline CDR1 and CDR2: LNHDA and SQIVND (reference sequence). Germline trimming cut 7 bases from V and 4 bases from J; bases unmatched to any gene: 12. The CDR3 has 15 amino acids. CDR3 amino acids: CASTPQGTASYGYTF. CDR3 nucleotides: TGTGCCAGTACCCCACAGGGGACAGCGAGCTATGGCTACACCTTC.

The chain carries TRBV19 and TRBJ2-1; 10 positions agree with TRBD2. V dropped 0 bases and J dropped 3; count of bases not matched to a gene: 5. The CDR3 is 17 amino acids. CDR1 is LNHDA and CDR2 is SQIVND in the germline V gene (reference sequence). This chain's CDR3 is CASSIDVVAGGYNEQFF. The CDR3 DNA sequence: TGTGCCAGTAGTATAGATGTAGTAGCGGGGGGCTACAATGAGCAGTTCTTC.

The chain combines TRBV6-5 with TRBJ2-7, with 7 bases that match TRBD1. After removal of 4 bases from V and 3 bases from J, the junction contained 9 bases not matched to a gene. CDR1 is MNHEY, CDR2 SVGAGI, per germline. The CDR3 loop spans 15 amino acids. This CDR3 reads CASSSSRQGFYEQYF. The CDR3 DNA is TGTGCCAGCAGTTCGTCAAGACAGGGATTCTACGAGCAGTACTTC.

The V and J genes are TRBV4-1 and TRBJ2-5; 7 bases align to TRBD2. The last part of the DNA fits TRBJ2-7 better; the J call may be wrong. Germline V gives CDR1 MGHRA, CDR2 YSYEKL. This CDR3 contains 13 residues. The CDR3 nucleotides are TGCGCCAGCAGTCAGGGACTATTCAACGAGCAGTACTTC. It is translated as CASSQGLFNEQYF.

This chain joins TRBV29-1 and TRBJ1-2; no clear D gene. CDR3 length: 14 amino acids. Per germline, CDR1 SQVTM and CDR2 ANQGSEA. Trimming took off 5 bases at V and 0 bases at J, with 13 bases between the two ends. The CDR3 loop reads CSVMAGKANYGYTF. Here the CDR3 DNA reads TGCAGCGTTATGGCAGGCAAAGCTAACTATGGCTACACCTTC.

The chain employs TRBV19 and TRBJ2-2; 10 bases are a match to TRBD1. This CDR3 contains 13 residues. J lost 7 bases, V lost 5 bases, and 1 base had no gene match. Germline V lookup: CDR1 LNHDA, CDR2 SQIVND (reference sequence). CDR3 sequence: CASSGQGGGELFF. CDR3 coding DNA: TGTGCCAGTAGTGGACAGGGGGGCGGGGAGCTGTTTTTT.

The chain is built from TRBV5-5 and TRBJ2-3; D is unresolved. V was clipped by 4 bases and J by 1 base, with 7 bases between them. The CDR3 totals 13 residues. Germline V CDR1 and CDR2: SGHKS, YYEKEE (reference sequence). Here the CDR3 reads CASSLFGTDTQYF. CDR3 nucleotide sequence: TGTGCCAGCAGCCTCTTCGGCACAGATACGCAGTATTTT.

This chain joins TRBV5-1 and TRBJ2-5; 9 nucleotides align to TRBD2. The J segment lost 4 bases and the V segment lost 0 bases, leaving 7 bases of the junction unmatched. In germline, CDR1 is SGHRS, CDR2 YFSETQ. The CDR3 runs to 16 residues. The CDR3 nucleotides are TGCGCCAGCAGCTTGGATGCGGGGGGGCCCGGAGAGACCCAGTACTTC. Protein sequence: CASSLDAGGPGETQYF.

The genes are TRBV4-3 and TRBJ2-1, with TRBD1 matching over 7 bases. Trimming at V came to 1 base and at J to 2 bases, leaving 5 bases not matched to a gene. Germline V gene lookup returns CDR1 LGHNA and CDR2 YSLEER. This CDR3 has 16 amino acids. The CDR3 nucleotides are TGCGCCAGCAGCCAAGCCTCAGGGGGAACCTACAATGAGCAGTTCTTC. Its translation is CASSQASGGTYNEQFF.